The T cell receptor beta chain under discussion was sequenced for a study of OX40 agonist ivuxolimab in advanced cancers. Notes on the research overall: Ivuxolimab was a fully human IgG2 agonistic monoclonal antibody targeting the costimulatory receptor OX40 (CD134). Intravenous ivuxolimab was administered to patients every 2 weeks at six dose levels: 0.01, 0.1, 0.3, 1.5, 3 and 10 mg/kg. Of the 50 or so patients in dose escalation, 19 had hepatocellular carcinoma, around 15 had melanoma, 9 had renal cell carcinoma and 9 had head and neck cancer. A male proportion of 75% to 85% and a mean age of 60 years, ranging from roughly 23 to 90, were recorded for the dose-escalation cohort. Patients were allowed to have had prior anti-PD-1, anti-PD-L1 or anti-CTLA-4 therapy, and around 40% of the dose-escalation patients had previously received checkpoint inhibitors. Partial responses occurred in three dose-escalation patients, of whom one had hepatocellular carcinoma and two had cutaneous melanoma. The purpose of peripheral TCRbeta sequencing was to test whether ivuxolimab changed TCR sequence diversity and led to clonal T-cell expansion. The monotherapy dose-escalation portion (N of about 50 patients) of the phase I ivuxolimab trial is reported in the paper.

Counted from cysteine to phenylalanine, this CDR3 has 15 amino acids. Solely the CDR3 DNA is kept, with 45 bases framed from the first base. Reading the germline V gene (reference sequence) gives CDR1 LNHDA and CDR2 SQIVND. V and J lose 0 bases and 0 bases, and a span of 3 bases separates them. What the study reported, not specific to this receptor: Partial responders in the 0.1-3.0 mg/kg groups had among the lowest normalized peripheral clonal expansion, especially among CD8+ T cells. On average, CD8+ T cells showed more expanded clones than CD4+ T cells after ivuxolimab. At doses from 0.1 to 3.0 mg/kg, clonal expansion was seen in both CD4+ and CD8+ blood T cells between baseline and week 6. Low levels of normalized T-cell clonal expansion were also shown by some nonresponding patients. Antigen specificity was not determined for the clonally expanded peripheral T cells.

For this clone: What antigen it recognizes has not been identified. No much larger clonotype is one base removed from it; base qualities were not supplied.

The trial excluded patients who had a history of autoimmune disease or who were on systemic immunosuppression. Peripheral blood for TCR sequencing was drawn from every dose cohort at baseline, at cycle 4 day 1 and at cycle 7 day 1. Samples came from an open-label, multicenter, first-in-human phase I dose-escalation trial of ivuxolimab. Adults with locally advanced or metastatic head and neck squamous cell, hepatocellular, melanoma or renal cell carcinoma were enrolled in the trial. CD4+ and CD8+ T cells were sorted separately from peripheral blood before TCR sequencing. For sequencing of the TCRbeta CDR3 region, genomic DNA was extracted from the sorted cells. TCRbeta CDR3 regions were sequenced using the immunoSEQ Assay. Not all clones reach the TCRdb copy of this immuneACCESS table, which keeps in-frame sequences only. Checked studies attribute under half of the gap to unresolved V genes and leave the rest unexplained. The sample table contains roughly 26,000 clones; only one count was recorded for about 74% of them. About 15% of the sample comes from the top ten.

This receptor was obtained from an adult with an advanced solid tumor such as melanoma, head and neck, liver or kidney cancer. Recombination linked TRBV19 to TRBJ2-6; no D segment can be confidently identified. Sequenced here: CD4+ or CD8+ T cells sorted from blood, sampled in a trial of the OX40 agonist ivuxolimab. The bases are TGTGCCAGTAGTATAGACAGCTCTGGGGCCAACGTCCTGACTTTC. This yields the protein CASSIDSSGANVLTF.